These 22 T cell receptor beta chains were sequenced from one sample in a study of regulatory T cells in long-lasting Graves disease. The time point here: persistent/refractory GD, antithyroid drugs over 5 years with positive TRAb. PBMCs provided the RNA from which the TCR library was made. With iRepertoire HTBI primers and Arm-PCR of CDR3 regions, TCR beta libraries were built. TCRdb analysed the multiplex PCR reads with MiXCR anew, one entry per CDR3 protein. This sample has around 460,000 distinct CDR3 sequences, with about 22% found just once. The starting material was peripheral blood mononuclear cells (PBMCs), obtained when the disease was refractory, from a patient treated with antithyroid drugs. The receptors here all came from a female donor with Graves disease.

The sample holds many counts of this clonotype. The rearrangement joins TRBV6-1 to TRBJ1-5; D is unresolved. Germline-derived CDR1 and CDR2 are MNHNS and SASEGT. The CDR3 has 13 amino acids. The V gene lost 5 bases and the J gene lost 6 bases, with 11 bases spanning the gap. CDR3 sequence reads: CASSRQAGQPQHF. The DNA for the CDR3 is TGTGCCAGCAGTAGACAAGCTGGTCAGCCCCAGCATTTT.

This clonotype was seen a few times. The junction does not match germline at one end; this may be a read error. The chain recombines TRBV12-3 or TRBV12-4 with TRBJ1-3; D is unclear. This CDR3 contains 13 residues. In nucleotides, the CDR3 is TGTGCCAGCAGTTTAGGGGGAGGAAACGCCATATATTTT. Its protein is CASSLGGGNAIYF.

This clonotype appeared a few times. The rearrangement joins TRBV20-1 to TRBJ2-2, with 8 bases matching TRBD2. This CDR3 has 14 amino acids. Germline CDR1 DFQATT, CDR2 SNEGSKA (reference sequence). Losses at the gene ends were 6 bases for V and 3 bases for J; bases not matched to a gene: 6. This CDR3 is CSANGGDYTGELFF. CDR3 sequence (DNA): TGCAGTGCCAACGGGGGGGATTACACCGGGGAGCTGTTTTTT.

This rearrangement joins TRBV19 to TRBJ2-2; D unclear. Germline lookup yields CDR1 LNHDA and CDR2 SQIVND (reference sequence). CDR3 length: 16 amino acids. Trimming shortened V by 4 bases and J by 0 bases, and 12 bases separated the two germline ends. The CDR3 reads CASSSPYSPNTGELFF. The CDR3 DNA is TGTGCCAGTAGTAGCCCTTACAGTCCGAACACCGGGGAGCTGTTTTTT. Filled out from reference TRBV19 and TRBJ2-2, the complete variable domain reads DGGITQSPKYLFRKEGQNVTLSCEQNLNHDAMYWYRQDPGQGLRLIYYSQIVNDFQKGDIAEGYSVSREKKESFPLTVTSAQKNPTAFYLCASSSPYSPNTGELFFGEGSRLTVL.

This clonotype was counted at least ten times. The chain joins TRBV11-2 to TRBJ1-1, with D tentatively TRBD1 (5 bases). V was shortened by 4 bases and J by 1 base, with 22 bases between the two germline ends. In germline, CDR1 is SGHAT, CDR2 FQNNGV. The CDR3 length is 18 residues. The CDR3 loop reads CASSSIPGGHFANTEAFF. Here the CDR3 DNA reads TGTGCCAGCAGCTCAATCCCAGGCGGACATTTTGCGAACACTGAAGCTTTCTTT.

This clonotype was detected many times. The chain recombines TRBV12-3 or TRBV12-4 with TRBJ2-7; D call uncertain. This CDR3 has 12 residues. Trimming pared 3 bases from V and 6 bases from J, leaving 9 bases between. The CDR3 protein is CASSFNPTEQYF. The DNA for the CDR3 is TGTGCCAGCAGTTTCAACCCGACCGAGCAGTACTTC.

This clonotype turned up a few times. The chain is built from TRBV28 and TRBJ2-7; maybe TRBD2 (6 bases). V shed 2 bases and J shed 6 bases, with 14 bases lying between them. CDR1 and CDR2 from the germline V gene are MDHEN and SYDVKM. CDR3 length equals 14 residues. CDR3 in amino acids: CASSLGGGLSEQYF. DNA of the CDR3: TGTGCCAGCAGTTTAGGGGGAGGACTCTCCGAGCAGTACTTC.

The V gene is TRBV7-2, the J gene TRBJ2-5; 8 nucleotides align to TRBD2. V was clipped by 5 bases and J by 0 bases; unmatched bases: 8. Germline CDR1 and CDR2: SGHTA and FQGNSA. This CDR3 has 16 amino acids. CDR3 sequence reads: CASSLNPAGDQETQYF. CDR3 DNA: TGTGCCAGCAGCCTAAACCCAGCGGGAGACCAAGAGACCCAGTACTTC.

This clonotype appeared a few times. The chain uses TRBV14 and TRBJ1-1; weak D call: TRBD1 (5 bases). The germline V and J ends were trimmed by 5 bases and 4 bases, with 14 bases remaining between them. This CDR3 contains 14 residues. Per germline, CDR1 SGHDN and CDR2 FVKESK. DNA of the CDR3: TGTGCCAGCAGCAAGGGGAGTAGTTCCACTGAAGCTTTCTTT. This gives the protein CASSKGSSSTEAFF.

This rearrangement joins TRBV27 to TRBJ2-3; D may correspond to TRBD1 or TRBD2 (5 bases each). V was trimmed by 3 bases and J by 3 bases, leaving 16 bases between them. The CDR3 loop spans 16 amino acids. Germline V lookup: CDR1 MNHEY, CDR2 SMNVEV (reference sequence). CDR3: CASSFKGPLRTDTQYF. The CDR3, as DNA: TGTGCCAGCAGTTTCAAGGGACCCCTTAGAACAGATACGCAGTATTTT.

The chain carries TRBV7-9 and TRBJ2-5; TRBD1 agrees at 7 bases. CDR1 is SEHNR, CDR2 FQNEAQ, per germline (reference sequence). The J segment lost 13 bases and the V segment lost 5 bases, leaving 13 bases of the junction unmatched. This CDR3 has 13 residues. The CDR3 DNA reads as TGTGCCAGCAGCCGTGACAGGGCGAGCCGTCGGTACTTC. Translating it yields CASSRDRASRRYF.

This clonotype was counted between two and nine times. Since a much larger clone is just one base distant, this may be a read error. The chain joins TRBV2 to TRBJ1-1, with D unresolved. The CDR3 runs 13 residues. In germline, CDR1 is SNHLY, CDR2 FYNNEI. V was trimmed by 6 bases and J by 1 base, leaving 9 bases between them. DNA for the CDR3: TGTGCCAGCAGGCTTCGAGCGAACACTGAAGCTTTCTTT. This translates into CASRLRANTEAFF.

V gene TRBV20-1 combines with J gene TRBJ1-2; D remains ambiguous. The CDR3 contains 17 residues. CDR1 is DFQATT, CDR2 SNEGSKA, per germline (reference sequence). Trimming stripped 5 bases from V and 4 bases from J, with 26 bases between. The chain's CDR3 is CSAPEPRTPIPRYGYTF. CDR3 nucleotides: TGCAGTGCTCCTGAGCCCAGGACCCCTATACCCCGCTATGGCTACACCTTC.

This clonotype was seen only a few times. The chain combines TRBV7-2 with TRBJ2-2; D gene uncertain. The V and J ends lost 1 base and 4 bases respectively, with 10 bases between them. CDR3 length: 15 amino acids. CDR1 and CDR2 (germline): SGHTA, FQGNSA. CDR3 sequence: CASSLVGFGTGELFF. The CDR3 nucleotides read TGTGCCAGCAGCTTAGTGGGGTTCGGCACCGGGGAGCTGTTTTTT.

This clonotype has a single count. The chain uses TRBV27 and TRBJ2-6, with unresolved D. With 3 bases removed from V and 4 bases from J, the gap between germline ends came to 10 bases. The CDR3 contains 15 residues. From germline, CDR1 is MNHEY and CDR2 SMNVEV (reference sequence). The CDR3 loop is CASSLLVGGANVLTF. CDR3 DNA sequence: TGTGCCAGCAGTTTGTTAGTCGGGGGGGCCAACGTCCTGACTTTC.

This clonotype occurred many times. This rearrangement joins TRBV28 to TRBJ2-7; TRBD2 matches at 9 bases. V was pared by 4 bases and J by 8 bases, with 12 bases of the junction left unmatched. Per germline, CDR1 MDHEN and CDR2 SYDVKM. The CDR3 has 15 amino acids. The CDR3 bases are TGTGCCAGCAGTTCCGAGACTAGCGGCCATTCGCAGCAGTACTTC. Protein sequence: CASSSETSGHSQQYF.

V usage is TRBV20-1 and J usage is TRBJ2-4, with 9 bases matching TRBD1. The CDR3 has 15 amino acids. Looked up from germline, CDR1 is DFQATT and CDR2 is SNEGSKA (reference sequence). Trimming cost V 0 bases and J 6 bases; bases outside gene matches: 6. The CDR3 DNA is TGCAGTGCTAGAGAACAGGGGGCTTGGGGAAACATTCAGTACTTC. Amino acids: CSAREQGAWGNIQYF.

As regards this clonotype: A much larger clonotype is one base distant, so this may be a read error. This chain connects TRBV19 to TRBJ1-4, with D hard to call. This CDR3 is built from 11 residues. Germline CDR1 and CDR2: LNHDA and SQIVND (reference sequence). The CDR3 region is CASGSNEKLLF. In DNA form, the CDR3 reads TGTGCCAGTGGCAGTAATGAAAAACTGCTTTTT.

The chain joins TRBV2 to TRBJ2-6, with D perhaps TRBD1 (5 bases). Trimming cost V 7 bases and J 0 bases, with 10 bases left between them. In germline, CDR1 is SNHLY, CDR2 FYNNEI. CDR3 size: 15 residues. The CDR3 bases are TGTGCCAGCAAACAGGCCGACTCTGGGGCCAACGTCCTGACTTTC. It codes for CASKQADSGANVLTF.

V is TRBV4-2 and J is TRBJ2-3; 7 bases agree with TRBD1. The CDR3 consists of 14 residues. With V trimmed by 3 bases and J by 6 bases, 6 bases remained unmatched. The germline V gene has CDR1 LGHNA and CDR2 YNFKEQ. The CDR3 sequence: CASSHGTAGDTQYF. Written as DNA, the CDR3 is TGTGCCAGCAGCCACGGGACAGCAGGGGATACGCAGTATTTT.

This clonotype has more than one count but fewer than ten. This sequence joins TRBV29-1 and TRBJ1-1, with D maybe TRBD1 (5 bases). In germline, CDR1 is SQVTM, CDR2 ANQGSEA. The CDR3 sequence is 14 residues long. Trimming cost V 6 bases and J 4 bases, with 18 bases left between them. The CDR3 loop is CSVAPGWGGTEAFF. The CDR3 DNA reads TGCAGCGTAGCTCCAGGGTGGGGGGGCACTGAAGCTTTCTTT.

This chain connects TRBV27 to TRBJ2-2; 14 nucleotides line up with TRBD2. V shed 5 bases and J 6 bases; nucleotides not matched to a gene: 8. The CDR3 consists of 17 residues. Germline CDR1 is MNHEY and CDR2 is SMNVEV (reference sequence). The CDR3 region is CASSLTSGRASAGELFF. The CDR3 DNA sequence: TGTGCCAGCAGTCTGACTAGCGGGAGGGCCTCGGCCGGGGAGCTGTTTTTT.